Listed below are T cell receptor beta chains from one sample, sequenced in a study of blood T cell repertoires in COVID-19. Sequenced by immunoSEQ multiplex PCR; TCRdb stores in-frame clones only, minus some. The profile shows over 25,000 clones, roughly 90% of them singletons. Specimen: peripheral blood. The source of these receptors is a human donor with active COVID-19. The donor label of this sample is uncertain. The CDR3 runs from the conserved cysteine through the conserved F or W. D genes are given only for firm matches. Not every row has a clone size; where given, it reads once, few, many or a size class.

length	V	J	size	D	CDR3	DNA
14	TRBV9	TRBJ2-7	once	TRBD1	CASSEGGQGYEQYF	TGTGCCAGCAGCGAGGGGGGACAGGGCTACGAGCAGTACTTC
14	TRBV7-8	TRBJ1-2	.	.	CASSSHGGNYGYTF	TGTGCCAGCAGCTCCCACGGGGGAAACTATGGCTACACCTTC
15	TRBV4-3	TRBJ2-1	.	TRBD2	CASSQGLDVGGKQFF	TGCGCCAGCAGCCAAGGACTAGACGTCGGGGGGAAGCAGTTCTTC
15	TRBV19	TRBJ1-5	.	TRBD1	CASSIGTGQVQPQHF	TGTGCCAGTAGTATTGGGACAGGGCAAGTTCAGCCCCAGCATTTT
14	TRBV27	TRBJ1-2	once	.	CASSLRSGNYGYTF	TGTGCCAGCAGTTTAAGATCGGGGAACTATGGCTACACCTTC
15	TRBV23-1	TRBJ1-5	.	.	CASSQSGRGNQPQHF	TGCGCCAGCAGTCAATCTGGTCGGGGCAATCAGCCCCAGCATTTT
13	TRBV28	TRBJ1-1	.	.	CASTPGQNTEAFF	TGTGCCAGCACACCGGGACAGAACACTGAAGCTTTCTTT
14	TRBV5-1	TRBJ1-2	.	TRBD1	CASSWDSPGYGYTF	TGCGCCAGCAGCTGGGACAGCCCGGGCTATGGCTACACCTTC
12	TRBV30	TRBJ1-5	.	.	CAAAHSNQPQHF	TGTGCCGCGGCGCATAGCAATCAGCCCCAGCATTTT
17	TRBV7-7	TRBJ2-2	.	TRBD2	CASSLVGGSPNTGELFF	TGTGCCAGCAGCTTAGTGGGCGGGAGCCCCAACACCGGGGAGCTGTTTTTT
17	TRBV19	TRBJ2-3	.	TRBD2	CASSILLAGGPGDTQYF	TGTGCCAGTAGTATTTTACTAGCGGGGGGGCCGGGAGATACGCAGTATTTT
16	TRBV5-5	TRBJ2-7	.	.	CASSFELGGSLDEQYF	TGTGCCAGCAGCTTTGAACTCGGAGGGTCTCTAGACGAGCAGTACTTC
16	TRBV4-1	TRBJ2-7	.	TRBD2	CASSQDYGGGSYEQYF	TGCGCCAGCAGCCAAGATTACGGGGGGGGTTCCTACGAGCAGTACTTC
13	TRBV12-3/TRBV12-4	TRBJ2-5	.	.	CASNLGGQETQYF	TGTGCCAGCAACCTGGGGGGACAAGAGACCCAGTACTTC